This T cell receptor (beta chain) originates from a study of cytomegalovirus exposure and HLA in healthy donors. Study results and limitations: TRBV6-2, TRBV6-3 and other indistinguishable V segments were excluded. The study recorded fewer than 200 TCR beta chains that were cytomegalovirus-associated. There was a cluster of highly shared sequence variants that was likely a sequencing artifact. Most TCR sequences proved rare, with some public TCRs found in many donors.

Of note for this clone: Its target is not known.

PCR primers comprised 60 Vbeta and 13 Jbeta primers. Assay: immunoSEQ multiplex PCR; the TCRdb copy retains only in-frame clones and omits some. The table shows 100,000 to 150,000 clones, with 77% occurring only once. With 0 bases clipped from V and 7 bases from J, the junction kept 8 bases outside the gene matches. The CDR3 totals 15 residues. Germline V lookup: CDR1 LGHNA, CDR2 YNFKEQ. The sample consisted of PBMCs. The chain links TRBV4-2 to TRBJ2-7; 8 nucleotides match TRBD1. The sequence derives from a male donor in good health and CMV-seropositive. CDR3 in amino acids: CASSQDGTGVMEQYF. The CDR3 DNA reads TGTGCCAGCAGCCAAGATGGGACAGGTGTGATGGAGCAGTACTTC.